These 3 T cell receptor beta chains originate from one sample sequenced in a study of T-cell memory formation after mild COVID-19. TCRdb recomputed calls from the 5' RACE reads with MiXCR, one row per CDR3 protein. The sample lists roughly 560,000 distinct CDR3 sequences; 20% were seen once. The sample comprised PBMCs or a T cell subset sorted from them (not recorded which). These receptor sequences come from an adult woman who had mild COVID-19 (a few samples of this study predate the infection). Cell type and time point are not known.

The chain links TRBV7-9 to TRBJ2-5, with 11 positions matching TRBD2. V shed 2 bases and J 5 bases; nucleotides not matched to a gene: 10. The germline gives CDR1 SEHNR, CDR2 FQNEAQ (reference sequence). The CDR3 sequence is 17 residues long. CDR3 protein: CASSLLSSGGRRETQYF. The CDR3 nucleotides read TGTGCCAGCAGCTTACTGTCTAGCGGGGGGCGTCGGGAGACCCAGTACTTC.

This clonotype was found a few times. The genes are TRBV6-5 and TRBJ1-6, with D perhaps TRBD1 (5 bases). V was cut by 8 bases and J by 1 base, with 9 bases left in between. The CDR3 loop spans 14 amino acids. CDR1 is MNHEY, CDR2 SVGAGI, per germline. Here the CDR3 reads CASGEGSYNSPLHF. CDR3 coding DNA: TGTGCCAGCGGTGAGGGGTCCTATAATTCACCCCTCCACTTT.

The chain employs TRBV5-4 and TRBJ1-4; 8 positions match TRBD1. From germline, CDR1 is SGHNT and CDR2 YYREEE (reference sequence). The CDR3 consists of 14 residues. V shed 4 bases and J 11 bases; nucleotides not matched to a gene: 10. The CDR3 here is CASSNAGTGGKLFF. CDR3 in DNA: TGTGCCAGCAGCAACGCCGGGACAGGAGGGAAACTGTTTTTT.